This is a list of T cell receptor beta chains from one sample in a study of shared T cell receptors in the human thymus. Profiled with immunoSEQ multiplex PCR; TCRdb holds only in-frame clones, not every one. This sample carries 600,000 or so clones, about 89% of them seen once, and the ten largest clones take roughly 0.0094%. This sample was also put to use in a study of human thymus T cells.

The sequenced material came from thymocytes. The receptor source for this set is a boy under two years old with a congenital heart defect. The CDR3 runs from the conserved cysteine through the conserved F or W. The order of the fields is CDR3 protein, CDR3 DNA, D gene, clone size, J gene, V gene. The D gene is left open where the match is weak. Clone size, where shown, is once, few, many, or a class for clones that have expanded.

CDR3: CASSRTGSAETQYF
DNA: TGTGCCAGCAGCCGGACAGGTTCGGCAGAGACCCAGTACTTC
D: TRBD1
size: once
J: TRBJ2-5
V: TRBV11-1

CDR3: CASSPTVNTEAFF
DNA: TGTGCCAGCAGCCCGACAGTGAACACTGAAGCTTTCTTT
D: .
size: .
J: TRBJ1-1
V: TRBV6-6

CDR3: CASSMVFPGDYGYTF
DNA: TGTGCCAGTAGTATGGTTTTTCCGGGGGACTATGGCTACACCTTC
D: .
size: .
J: TRBJ1-2
V: TRBV19

CDR3: CASSSGQTTEAFF
DNA: TGTGCCAGCTCATCGGGACAAACCACTGAAGCTTTCTTT
D: .
size: .
J: TRBJ1-1
V: TRBV18

CDR3: CASSLRTSGGSYNEQFF
DNA: TGTGCCAGCAGCTTGAGGACTAGCGGGGGGTCCTACAATGAGCAGTTCTTC
D: TRBD2
size: .
J: TRBJ2-1
V: TRBV5-5

CDR3: CAISESYSGNTIYF
DNA: TGTGCCATCAGTGAGTCGTATTCCGGAAACACCATATATTTT
D: .
size: .
J: TRBJ1-3
V: TRBV10-3

CDR3: CASSQGEYGQPQHF
DNA: TGCGCCAGCAGCCAAGGGGAGTATGGGCAGCCCCAGCATTTT
D: .
size: .
J: TRBJ1-5
V: TRBV4-1

CDR3: CASSRTSGSPTSGEQYF
DNA: TGTGCCAGCAGTCGGACTAGCGGGAGTCCGACATCAGGCGAGCAGTACTTC
D: TRBD2
size: .
J: TRBJ2-7
V: TRBV2

CDR3: CSAGQGRTGELFF
DNA: TGCAGCGCCGGACAGGGGAGAACCGGGGAGCTGTTTTTT
D: TRBD1
size: .
J: TRBJ2-2
V: TRBV29-1

CDR3: CASSDEDVGEKLFF
DNA: TGCGCCAGCAGCGACGAGGATGTAGGTGAAAAACTGTTTTTT
D: .
size: few
J: TRBJ1-4
V: TRBV5-1

CDR3: CASSLTSGGLRYF
DNA: TGTGCCAGCAGCCTGACTAGCGGGGGGTTGCGGTACTTC
D: TRBD2
size: .
J: TRBJ2-7
V: TRBV9

CDR3: CASSLVRGDTGELFF
DNA: TGTGCCAGCAGTTTGGTTAGGGGTGACACCGGGGAGCTGTTTTTT
D: .
size: .
J: TRBJ2-2
V: TRBV28

CDR3: CASSLGGESGQDTEAFF
DNA: TGTGCCAGCAGCTTAGGGGGAGAATCAGGTCAGGACACTGAAGCTTTCTTT
D: .
size: .
J: TRBJ1-1
V: TRBV13

CDR3: CATSRGTGRNQPQHF
DNA: TGTGCCACCAGCAGAGGGACAGGGAGGAATCAGCCCCAGCATTTT
D: TRBD1
size: .
J: TRBJ1-5
V: TRBV15

CDR3: CRREGDTQYF
DNA: TGCAGGCGTGAGGGTGATACGCAGTATTTT
D: .
size: .
J: TRBJ2-3
V: TRBV20-1

CDR3: CAISDQSGRAVYEQYF
DNA: TGTGCCATCAGTGACCAAAGCGGGAGGGCCGTCTACGAGCAGTACTTC
D: TRBD2
size: .
J: TRBJ2-7
V: TRBV10-3

CDR3: CASSHRGLGSYEQYF
DNA: TGTGCCAGCAGCCACAGGGGTTTAGGCTCCTACGAGCAGTACTTC
D: TRBD1
size: once
J: TRBJ2-7
V: TRBV27

CDR3: CASSQEGWAYGYTF
DNA: TGTGCCAGCAGCCAAGAAGGCTGGGCCTATGGCTACACCTTC
D: .
size: .
J: TRBJ1-2
V: TRBV14

CDR3: CASSVHRGGEEEKLFF
DNA: TGTGCCAGCAGTGTCCACCGTGGGGGGGAGGAAGAAAAACTGTTTTTT
D: .
size: .
J: TRBJ1-4
V: TRBV27

CDR3: CAWSVRRASGAARETQYF
DNA: TGTGCCTGGAGTGTACGACGGGCTAGCGGGGCCGCAAGGGAGACCCAGTACTTC
D: TRBD2
size: .
J: TRBJ2-5
V: TRBV30

CDR3: CAISLQAPYEQYF
DNA: TGCGCCATCAGCTTACAGGCCCCCTACGAGCAGTACTTC
D: .
size: .
J: TRBJ2-7
V: TRBV5-1

CDR3: CARSGTSDYEQYF
DNA: TGTGCCAGATCCGGGACTAGCGACTACGAGCAGTACTTC
D: TRBD2
size: .
J: TRBJ2-7
V: TRBV2

CDR3: CASSLRGGELEAFF
DNA: TGTGCCAGCAGCTTGAGGGGAGGGGAGCTTGAAGCTTTCTTT
D: .
size: few
J: TRBJ1-1
V: TRBV5-4

CDR3: CASSSVNQPQHF
DNA: TGTGCCAGCAGCTCGGTGAATCAGCCCCAGCATTTT
D: .
size: .
J: TRBJ1-5
V: TRBV7-2

CDR3: CASGLFQVSDEQFF
DNA: TGTGCCAGCGGTTTATTCCAGGTCTCTGATGAGCAGTTCTTC
D: .
size: .
J: TRBJ2-1
V: TRBV28

CDR3: CASSAPGQGRQKLFF
DNA: TGTGCCAGCAGCGCTCCGGGACAGGGGCGCCAAAAACTGTTTTTT
D: TRBD1
size: once
J: TRBJ1-4
V: TRBV6-5